Presented here are 7 T cell receptor beta chains from one specimen sequenced in a study of cytomegalovirus exposure and HLA in healthy donors (TCRdb year 2017). Receptor libraries were prepared by the immunoSEQ multiplex PCR assay. For the multiplex PCR, a mixture combining 60 forward primers for TCR Vbeta segments and 13 reverse primers for TCR Jbeta segments was used. This immuneACCESS table, as held by TCRdb, lists in-frame sequences with V and J called but not all clones. Of the missing ones, under half trace to an unresolved V gene in checked studies; the others have no known cause. Counted in this sample were tens of thousands of clones; roughly 76% of them appeared once. The biggest ten clones account for about 12% of the sample. Source material: PBMCs. The receptors were sampled from a male donor in good health and CMV-seropositive.

The gene calls are TRBV6-5 and TRBJ1-2; TRBD1 matches 8 bases. The CDR3 covers 13 residues. Germline V gene lookup returns CDR1 MNHEY and CDR2 SVGAGI. Losses at the gene ends were 6 bases for V and 7 bases for J; bases not matched to a gene: 7. CDR3 loop: CASSRTGSLGYTF. The CDR3 DNA reads as TGTGCCAGCAGCCGGACAGGGTCCCTTGGCTACACCTTC.

This clone turned up a few times. V is TRBV7-3 and J is TRBJ2-3; 10 bases align to TRBD2. CDR3 length: 15 amino acids. Germline values: CDR1 SGHTA, CDR2 FQGTGA. V shed 2 bases, J shed 3 bases, and the junction held 2 bases outside the gene matches. The CDR3, as DNA: TGTGCCAGCAGCTTAGCTAGCGGGAGAACAGATACGCAGTATTTT. Translated, it gives CASSLASGRTDTQYF.

For the CDR3, the DNA is TGCGCCAGCAGCCCGGGACAGGGGTTAGAGACCCAGTACTTC. It specifies CASSPGQGLETQYF. V is TRBV5-1 and J is TRBJ2-5, with 10 bases aligning to TRBD1. The germline V gene has CDR1 SGHRS and CDR2 YFSETQ. Unmatched junction bases numbered 4, after V lost 4 bases and J lost 4 bases. This CDR3 is 14 amino acids long.

V and J are TRBV7-9 and TRBJ2-1, with D perhaps matching TRBD2 (5 bases). Trimming removed 7 bases at V and 7 bases at J, with 20 bases between. The CDR3 is 15 amino acids. Looked up from germline, CDR1 is SEHNR and CDR2 is FQNEAQ (reference sequence). CDR3 residues: CASILDQLGRNEQFF. In DNA form, the CDR3 reads TGTGCCAGCATCCTCGATCAACTAGGTCGGAATGAGCAGTTCTTC.

V is TRBV19 and J is TRBJ2-6, with 11 nucleotides matching TRBD1. The V gene's germline CDR1 is LNHDA and CDR2 SQIVND (reference sequence). The J segment lost 1 base and the V segment lost 6 bases, leaving 14 bases of the junction unmatched. The CDR3 has 20 amino acids. The CDR3 DNA is TGTGCCAGTAGCACCTTATTACCGGGACAGGGGGGGTCTGGGGCCAACGTCCTGACTTTC. Translation gives CASSTLLPGQGGSGANVLTF.

The chain combines TRBV9 with TRBJ2-5; 7 bases align to TRBD2. The V gene's germline CDR1 is SGDLS and CDR2 YYNGEE. V lost 0 bases, J lost 1 base, and 6 bases stayed unmatched. The CDR3 is 16 amino acids. The CDR3 spells CASSVAGGGTQETQYF. As DNA, the CDR3 is TGTGCCAGCAGCGTAGCTGGGGGAGGGACCCAAGAGACCCAGTACTTC. Full variable domain (remainder filled in from reference TRBV9 and TRBJ2-5): DSGVTQTPKHLITATGQRVTLRCSPRSGDLSVYWYQQSLDQGLQFLIQYYNGEERAKGNILERFSAQQFPDLHSELNLSSLELGDSALYFCASSVAGGGTQETQYFGPGTRLLVL.

The genes are TRBV5-4 and TRBJ2-7; D is ambiguous. The CDR3 is made up of 14 amino acids. The germline V gene has CDR1 SGHNT and CDR2 YYREEE (reference sequence). Between the trimmed V and J ends, which lost 0 bases and 2 bases, there was a span of 9 bases. The CDR3 DNA reads TGTGCCAGCAGCTTGGCACAGACCCCCTACGAGCAGTACTTC. Its protein is CASSLAQTPYEQYF.